The clone carrying this T cell receptor beta chain was observed a handful of times. Antigen specificity is unknown. The data were taken from a study of cytomegalovirus exposure and HLA in healthy donors. Primers included in the PCR were 60 Vbeta and 13 Jbeta primers. The repertoire was sequenced with immunoSEQ multiplex PCR; TCRdb's copy has only in-frame clones and lacks some. The sample consists of 150,000 or so clones, 65% to 85% of them appearing once. Notes on the study in general: In an earlier analysis, productive rearrangement rates for most beta V segments clustered near 87% or 30%.

V shed 5 bases and J 7 bases; nucleotides not matched to a gene: 8. The V gene's germline CDR1 is MNHEY and CDR2 SVGAGI. There are 15 residues in the CDR3. The chain is built from TRBV6-5 and TRBJ1-6; TRBD1 agrees at 7 bases. Sequenced sample: PBMCs. This receptor was obtained from a male donor in good health and CMV-seronegative. The CDR3 DNA is TGTGCCAGCAGTCATCTGGACAGGAAGAATTCACCCCTCCACTTT. Amino acids: CASSHLDRKNSPLHF.